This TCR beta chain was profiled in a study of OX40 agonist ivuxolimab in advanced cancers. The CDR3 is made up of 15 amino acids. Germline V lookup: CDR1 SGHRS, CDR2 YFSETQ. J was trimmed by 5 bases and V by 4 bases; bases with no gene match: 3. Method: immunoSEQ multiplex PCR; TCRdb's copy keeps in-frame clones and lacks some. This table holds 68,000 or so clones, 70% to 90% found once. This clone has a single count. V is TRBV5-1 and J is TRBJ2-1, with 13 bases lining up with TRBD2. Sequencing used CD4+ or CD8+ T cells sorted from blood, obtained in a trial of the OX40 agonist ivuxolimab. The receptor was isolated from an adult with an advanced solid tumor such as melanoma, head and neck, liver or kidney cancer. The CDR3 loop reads CASSLLAGGNNEQFF. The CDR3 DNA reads TGCGCCAGCAGCCTACTAGCGGGGGGGAACAATGAGCAGTTCTTC. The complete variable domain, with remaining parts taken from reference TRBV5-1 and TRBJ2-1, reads KAGVTQTPRYLIKTRGQQVTLSCSPISGHRSVSWYQQTPGQGLQFLFEYFSETQRNKGNFPGRFSGRQFSNSRSEMNVSTLELGDSALYLCASSLLAGGNNEQFFGPGTRLTVL.